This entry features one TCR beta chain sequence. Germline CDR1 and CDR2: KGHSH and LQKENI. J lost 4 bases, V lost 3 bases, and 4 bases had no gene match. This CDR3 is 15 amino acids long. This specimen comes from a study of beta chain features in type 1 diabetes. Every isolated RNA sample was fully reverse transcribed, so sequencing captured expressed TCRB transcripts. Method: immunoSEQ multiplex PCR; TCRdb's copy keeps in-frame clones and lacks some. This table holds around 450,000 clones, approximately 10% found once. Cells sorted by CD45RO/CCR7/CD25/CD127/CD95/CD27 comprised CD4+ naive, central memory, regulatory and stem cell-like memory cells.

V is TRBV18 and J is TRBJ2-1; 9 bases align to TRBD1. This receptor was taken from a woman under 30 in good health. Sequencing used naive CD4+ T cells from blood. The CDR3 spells CASSPEQGAYNEQFF. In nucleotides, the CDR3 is TGTGCCAGCTCACCTGAACAGGGGGCTTACAATGAGCAGTTCTTC.